This TCR beta chain was captured in a study of T cells in narcolepsy. Study summary: Enrolled donors included narcolepsy type 1 or type 2 patients and healthy controls. Study-level results: Autoreactive HCRT-specific and TRIB2-specific clonotypes were marked in same-patient CSF-versus-blood CD4+ comparisons. In some patient and control memory CD4+ samples, autoreactive clones were absent. Reportedly, autoreactive clonotypes were serially detected in patients' blood but not controls'.

From germline, CDR1 is ENHRY and CDR2 SYGVKD. The CDR3 loop spans 14 amino acids. The trim removed 7 bases at V and 3 bases at J, leaving 8 bases unmatched. Notes on this clone: Its antigen is currently unknown.

Libraries were prepared by immunoSEQ multiplex PCR; TCRdb keeps only in-frame clonotypes and omits some of them. The sample holds approximately 32,000 clones; roughly 82% are singletons and the top ten take about 1%. This clonotype originated in a human donor with narcolepsy. The chain uses TRBV10-3 and TRBJ1-2; 7 bases are a match to TRBD1. The sequenced sample was CD45RA- memory CD4+ T cells from PBMCs. The CDR3 DNA is TGTGCCATCATGAGGGGTGACAGGGACTATGGCTACACCTTC. It encodes CAIMRGDRDYGYTF.